This entry lists 21 T cell receptor beta chains sequenced from one sample in a study of graft-versus-host responses after intestinal transplantation. These receptors' targets are unknown. Sequenced by immunoSEQ multiplex PCR; TCRdb stores in-frame clones only, minus some. The profile shows some 120,000 clones, 93% of them singletons. The specimen comprised unstimulated CD8+ T cells sorted from spleen or lymph node cells, sampled before transplant. These receptors came from a human donor who was the organ donor for an intestinal transplant.

The gene calls are TRBV4-1 and TRBJ1-6; tentatively, D is TRBD1 (6 bases). Germline values: CDR1 MGHRA, CDR2 YSYEKL. CDR3 length: 17 residues. V lost 4 bases and J 8 bases, leaving 21 bases between the germline ends. The CDR3: CASSLLGGGRADSPLHF. The DNA of the CDR3 is TGCGCCAGCAGCCTTCTAGGGGGAGGCAGGGCTGATTCACCCCTCCACTTT.

This chain links TRBV28 with TRBJ2-7; D may match TRBD1 or TRBD2 (6 bases each). Trimming removed 3 bases from V and 5 bases from J, with 14 bases in between. The CDR3 extends over 14 amino acids. Germline CDR1 reads MDHEN; CDR2 reads SYDVKM. The CDR3 DNA is TGTGCCAGCAGTTTCGAAGGGGGGAATGACGAGCAGTACTTC. Protein sequence: CASSFEGGNDEQYF.

The V call is TRBV5-1, the J call TRBJ2-5; no firm D call. Germline CDR1 is SGHRS and CDR2 is YFSETQ. The CDR3 extends over 13 amino acids. The ends were cut back, 4 bases at V and 5 bases at J, with 12 bases in the middle. CDR3 region: CASSVFGRETQYF. The CDR3 DNA sequence: TGCGCCAGCAGCGTCTTTGGACGGGAGACCCAGTACTTC. Using reference TRBV5-1 and TRBJ2-5 for the parts outside the CDR3, the full variable domain is KAGVTQTPRYLIKTRGQQVTLSCSPISGHRSVSWYQQTPGQGLQFLFEYFSETQRNKGNFPGRFSGRQFSNSRSEMNVSTLELGDSALYLCASSVFGRETQYFGPGTRLLVL.

The chain uses TRBV13 and TRBJ2-5; 7 bases match TRBD2. The CDR3 consists of 19 residues. Losses at the gene ends were 5 bases for V and 3 bases for J; bases not matched to a gene: 21. Germline V gene lookup returns CDR1 PRHDT and CDR2 FYEKMQ (reference sequence). CDR3 sequence reads: CASSTSLPDRASGEETQYF. In DNA form, the CDR3 reads TGTGCCAGCAGCACATCCTTACCGGATCGGGCTAGCGGAGAAGAGACCCAGTACTTC.

This chain uses TRBV10-1 with TRBJ2-7; D gene ambiguous. CDR3 length equals 17 residues. CDR1 and CDR2 (germline): WNHNN, SYGVQD (reference sequence). The germline V and J ends were trimmed by 2 bases and 7 bases, with 24 bases remaining between them. CDR3 in amino acids: CASSEPLPLGALREQYF. Here the CDR3 DNA reads TGCGCCAGCAGTGAGCCCCTCCCTTTAGGCGCTTTGAGGGAGCAGTACTTC.

The rearrangement uses TRBV7-9 and TRBJ2-1; 9 bases are shared with TRBD2. The ends lost 3 bases at V and 5 bases at J; junction bases unmatched: 5. This CDR3 is built from 15 residues. Germline CDR1 reads SEHNR; CDR2 reads FQNEAQ (reference sequence). The CDR3 protein is CASSFTAGGDNEQFF. As DNA, the CDR3 is TGTGCCAGCAGCTTTACAGCGGGAGGTGACAATGAGCAGTTCTTC.

This chain links TRBV12-5 with TRBJ2-7; TRBD1 matches at 8 bases. The germline V gene encodes CDR1 LGHNT and CDR2 FRNRAP. The CDR3 length is 16 residues. Losses at the gene ends were 0 bases for V and 5 bases for J; bases not matched to a gene: 9. CDR3 region: CASGLVNRAGGHEQYF. Here the CDR3 DNA reads TGTGCTAGTGGTTTGGTAAATCGGGCAGGGGGCCACGAGCAGTACTTC.

The rearrangement joins TRBV29-1 to TRBJ1-2; D possibly corresponds to TRBD1 (6 bases). The CDR3 loop spans 13 amino acids. V lost 0 bases and J 8 bases, leaving 13 bases between the germline ends. Per germline, CDR1 SQVTM and CDR2 ANQGSEA. CDR3 nucleotides: TGCAGCGTTGAAGAGGGGGCGGCGAGCGGCTACACCTTC. It codes for CSVEEGAASGYTF.

This chain joins TRBV5-4 and TRBJ2-1, with TRBD2 identical over 11 bases. The germline CDR1 and CDR2 sequences are SGHNT and YYREEE (reference sequence). The CDR3 runs to 17 residues. Trimming cost V 0 bases and J 3 bases; bases outside gene matches: 5. In nucleotides, the CDR3 is TGTGCCAGCAGCTTGGAGGGACTAGCGGCCCTCTACAATGAGCAGTTCTTC. It codes for CASSLEGLAALYNEQFF.

This clone was recorded a few times. V is TRBV7-9 and J is TRBJ2-4; TRBD1 or TRBD2 may be the D gene (6 bases each). CDR3 size: 14 residues. V lost 3 bases to trimming and J lost 8 bases, with 14 bases between them. Germline-derived CDR1 and CDR2 are SEHNR and FQNEAQ (reference sequence). CDR3 in DNA: TGTGCCAGCAGCTTCACAGGGACTGCGGACATTCAGTACTTC. This translates into CASSFTGTADIQYF.

The table lists this clone with a count of one. V gene TRBV6-5 combines with J gene TRBJ1-1; D gene unclear. The CDR3 covers 13 residues. V lost 6 bases to trimming and J lost 5 bases, with 13 bases between them. The germline gives CDR1 MNHEY, CDR2 SVGAGI. The CDR3 nucleotides read TGTGCCAGCAGCTCCGGCATCGGGACTGAAGCTTTCTTT. It is translated as CASSSGIGTEAFF.

The V gene is TRBV11-2, the J gene TRBJ2-1; 9 bases align to TRBD2. J was trimmed by 0 bases and V by 5 bases; bases with no gene match: 5. Germline V gene lookup returns CDR1 SGHAT and CDR2 FQNNGV. There are 16 residues in the CDR3. CDR3 protein: CASSGYSGSSYNEQFF. As DNA, the CDR3 is TGTGCCAGCAGCGGCTATAGCGGGAGCTCCTACAATGAGCAGTTCTTC.

The chain employs TRBV4-1 and TRBJ2-5; TRBD2 might be the D (6 bases). V lost 0 bases and J 4 bases, leaving 12 bases between the germline ends. CDR1 is MGHRA, CDR2 YSYEKL, per germline. This CDR3 has 15 amino acids. The CDR3 loop is CASSQDWGGAETQYF. The CDR3 nucleotides are TGCGCCAGCAGCCAAGATTGGGGCGGGGCAGAGACCCAGTACTTC.

The chain combines TRBV6-1 with TRBJ2-1; D is perhaps TRBD1 or TRBD2 (5 bases each). Between the trimmed V and J ends, which lost 1 base and 3 bases, there was a span of 13 bases. The CDR3 is made up of 16 amino acids. Germline lookup yields CDR1 MNHNS and CDR2 SASEGT. The CDR3 DNA follows: TGTGCCAGCAGTGAAGGAGGGGTGACCTACTACAATGAGCAGTTCTTC. This translates into CASSEGGVTYYNEQFF.

This chain joins TRBV10-3 and TRBJ2-2; 8 bases match TRBD2. The CDR3 covers 14 residues. J was trimmed by 4 bases and V by 7 bases; bases with no gene match: 5. CDR1 ENHRY and CDR2 SYGVKD come from the germline V gene. The CDR3 DNA follows: TGTGCCATCACTGCTAGCGGGCTCACCGGGGAGCTGTTTTTT. Its translation is CAITASGLTGELFF.

The genes are TRBV27 and TRBJ2-1, with TRBD2 matching 10 bases. There are 15 residues in the CDR3. Trimming at V came to 4 bases and at J to 0 bases, leaving 0 bases not matched to a gene. CDR1 and CDR2 from the germline V gene are MNHEY and SMNVEV (reference sequence). The CDR3 DNA reads as TGTGCCAGCAGTTCTAGCGGGAGCTCCTACAATGAGCAGTTCTTC. Translation: CASSSSGSSYNEQFF.

The genes are TRBV9 and TRBJ2-5; 9 nucleotides match TRBD1. V was clipped by 6 bases and J by 3 bases; unmatched bases: 6. CDR1 is SGDLS, CDR2 YYNGEE, per germline. The CDR3 has 14 amino acids. In DNA form, the CDR3 reads TGTGCCAGCAATTCCGGGACAGGGAAAGAGACCCAGTACTTC. This encodes CASNSGTGKETQYF.

The V call is TRBV19, the J call TRBJ2-7, with D maybe TRBD2 (7 bases). The CDR3 is 15 amino acids. The germline V gene has CDR1 LNHDA and CDR2 SQIVND (reference sequence). V was pared by 9 bases and J by 2 bases, with 20 bases between. The CDR3 protein is CASHTGGGATYEQYF. In DNA, the CDR3 is TGTGCCAGCCATACTGGGGGGGGCGCGACCTACGAGCAGTACTTC.

The genes are TRBV13 and TRBJ2-7, with 7 nucleotides matching TRBD1. With V trimmed by 1 base and J by 2 bases, 8 bases remained unmatched. This CDR3 has 16 residues. Germline CDR1 and CDR2: PRHDT and FYEKMQ (reference sequence). CDR3 coding DNA: TGTGCCAGCAGCTTAGCTCTCGGGACAGACACCTACGAGCAGTACTTC. It translates to CASSLALGTDTYEQYF.

The J gene is TRBJ2-2, the V gene TRBV4-1; D is uncertain. V was pared by 0 bases and J by 4 bases, with 12 bases between. The CDR3 covers 16 residues. Per the germline V gene, CDR1 is MGHRA and CDR2 is YSYEKL. CDR3 DNA sequence: TGCGCCAGCAGCCAAGATTGGAGCAGCCTCACCGGGGAGCTGTTTTTT. Residues: CASSQDWSSLTGELFF.

This chain connects TRBV6-5 to TRBJ1-3, with D unresolved. V was pared by 7 bases and J by 1 base, with 14 bases between. This CDR3 has 15 residues. CDR1 MNHEY and CDR2 SVGAGI come from the germline V gene. The CDR3 reads CASTISGVSGNTIYF. The CDR3 nucleotides read TGTGCCAGCACCATCTCAGGCGTTTCTGGAAACACCATATATTTT.